This record concerns one T cell receptor (beta chain) sequence. The antigen remains unidentified. Investigators reverse transcribed all isolated RNA, so they sequenced expressed TCRB transcripts. For naive, central memory and regulatory T cell samples, reads averaged around 3.8 million. The protocol was immunoSEQ multiplex PCR, while the TCRdb copy is restricted to in-frame clones and leaves out a portion. The sample carries roughly 180,000 clones, approximately 13% recorded once. This record comes from a study of beta chain features in type 1 diabetes. Study results and caveats: Patients with type 1 diabetes showed fewer VDJ junction insertions and more deletions. Type 1 diabetes patients showed a moderate but significant shortening of TCRB CDR3s in all four CD4+ subsets.

This TCR was sampled from a woman aged 18-35 years in good health. Sequencing used central memory CD4+ T cells from blood.

CDR3 residues: CSVAGGSAYEQFF. The CDR3 nucleotides read TGCAGCGTTGCTGGCGGGAGTGCCTATGAGCAGTTCTTC. The chain is built from TRBV29-1 and TRBJ2-1, with 7 nucleotides matching TRBD2. V was pared by 4 bases and J by 8 bases, with 8 bases of the junction left unmatched. The CDR3 is 13 amino acids. Germline values: CDR1 SQVTM, CDR2 ANQGSEA.